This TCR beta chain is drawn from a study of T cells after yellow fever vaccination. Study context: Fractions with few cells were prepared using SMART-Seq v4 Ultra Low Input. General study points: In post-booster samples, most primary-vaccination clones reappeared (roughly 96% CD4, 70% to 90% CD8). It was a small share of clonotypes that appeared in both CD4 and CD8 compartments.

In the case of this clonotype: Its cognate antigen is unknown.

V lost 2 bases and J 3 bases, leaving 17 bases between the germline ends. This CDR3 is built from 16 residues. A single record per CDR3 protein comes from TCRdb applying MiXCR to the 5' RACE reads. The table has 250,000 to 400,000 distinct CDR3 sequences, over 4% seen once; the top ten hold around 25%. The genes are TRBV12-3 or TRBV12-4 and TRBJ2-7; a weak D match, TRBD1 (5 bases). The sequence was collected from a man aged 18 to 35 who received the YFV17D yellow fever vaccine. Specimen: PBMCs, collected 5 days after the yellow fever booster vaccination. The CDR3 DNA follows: TGTGCCAGCAGTTTAAGGGGCGAGACGAGGTACTACGAGCAGTACTTC. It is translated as CASSLRGETRYYEQYF.